Listed below are T cell receptor beta chains from one sample, sequenced in a study of identical twins. TCRdb re-derived calls from the 5' RACE reads in MiXCR, one entry per CDR3 protein. The table shows approximately 230,000 distinct CDR3 sequences, with more than 12% occurring only once. The source material was memory (CD45RO+) T cells sorted from blood. All receptors come from a woman aged 18-29 years in good health. Each CDR3 is given with its conserved first and last residue. Fields, in order: CDR3 DNA, CDR3 protein, V gene, D gene, clone size, J gene. D genes are given only for firm matches. Clone size, where shown, is once, few, many, or a class for clones that have expanded.

TGTGCCACCAGCAGAGTTACGGGGGGCCCTACAGATACGCAGTATTTT	CATSRVTGGPTDTQYF	TRBV15	-	-	TRBJ2-3
TGTGCCAGCAGCGTAGCCCCAGGGGTAGGTGAAGCTTTCTTT	CASSVAPGVGEAFF	TRBV9	-	many	TRBJ1-1
TGTGCCAGCAGCTCCCCCAGCGGGACGGGAGATACGCAGTATTTT	CASSSPSGTGDTQYF	TRBV11-2	TRBD2	few	TRBJ2-3
TGTGCCAGCAGTTCCAGGGGGCGCGGGACCGGGGAGCTGTTTTTT	CASSSRGRGTGELFF	TRBV7-2	TRBD1	-	TRBJ2-2
TGTGCCAGCAGCCCCCGCTGGGCTGGAAACACCATATATTTT	CASSPRWAGNTIYF	TRBV7-9	-	few	TRBJ1-3
TGTGCCAGCAGCGGGTGGGCCAGGAGCTCCTACAATGAGCAGTTCTTC	CASSGWARSSYNEQFF	TRBV7-9	-	few	TRBJ2-1
TGCGCCAGCAGCTTGTTGGGGCTCCAGACCCAGTACTTC	CASSLLGLQTQYF	TRBV5-1	-	-	TRBJ2-5
TGCAGTGCTAGACGGCAGGGGGCCGGAGCCCAGTACTTC	CSARRQGAGAQYF	TRBV20-1	TRBD1	-	TRBJ2-5
TGTGCCAGCAGCTGGCAGGAGACCCAGTACTTC	CASSWQETQYF	TRBV5-6	-	-	TRBJ2-5
TGTGCCAGCGTTGGGGGGGGAGCCTACAATGAGCAGTTCTTC	CASVGGGAYNEQFF	TRBV6-5	TRBD2	-	TRBJ2-1
TGCAGTGCTAAGGACAGGGGTACTAATGAAAAACTGTTTTTT	CSAKDRGTNEKLFF	TRBV20-1	TRBD1	many	TRBJ1-4
TGCAGTGCTTCGGACGGGGGGAAAGATACGCAGTATTTT	CSASDGGKDTQYF	TRBV20-1	TRBD2	-	TRBJ2-3
TGTGCCAGCAGCCAAGCCGGGACAGCGAACACCGGGGAGCTGTTTTTT	CASSQAGTANTGELFF	TRBV3-1	TRBD1	-	TRBJ2-2
TGTGCCAGCAGTCCCGGACTAGCAGCCACCGGGGAGCTGTTTTTT	CASSPGLAATGELFF	TRBV12-3/TRBV12-4	TRBD2	-	TRBJ2-2
TGTGCCACCAGCAGAGAGGGCGTGCAGACCCAGTACTTC	CATSREGVQTQYF	TRBV15	-	-	TRBJ2-5
TGCAGCGTTGACGCGCATATGGAGACCCAGTACTTC	CSVDAHMETQYF	TRBV29-1	-	many	TRBJ2-5
TGTGCCAGCAGTCCCTCGGAAAAACTGTTTTTT	CASSPSEKLFF	TRBV6-2/TRBV6-3	-	-	TRBJ1-4
TGTGCCAGCAGTTACAGGGTGGGTGAGCAGTTCTTC	CASSYRVGEQFF	TRBV6-2/TRBV6-3	-	few	TRBJ2-1
TGTGCCAGCAGGCCACAGGGGGCGGGACAGCCCCAGCATTTT	CASRPQGAGQPQHF	TRBV12-3/TRBV12-4	TRBD1	many	TRBJ1-5
TGTGCCAGCAGCTTGTCCTACAGCATCTCTGGGGCCAACGTCCTGACTTTC	CASSLSYSISGANVLTF	TRBV5-5	-	-	TRBJ2-6
TGTGCCAGCAGTCCTCGACTAGGATCCTACGAGCAGTACTTC	CASSPRLGSYEQYF	TRBV6-5	-	few	TRBJ2-7
TGTGCCAGCAGCTATCGGGGGGATAGCACAGATACGCAGTATTTT	CASSYRGDSTDTQYF	TRBV12-3/TRBV12-4	TRBD2	many	TRBJ2-3